This T cell receptor beta chain was recovered during a study of cytomegalovirus exposure and HLA in healthy donors (dated by TCRdb to about 2017). Some background on the complete study: The 650 to 800 repertoires of the first cohort and the 120 validation repertoires were produced on the same platform, according to a later analysis. The study aimed to test whether cataloging public T cell receptors could reveal signatures of past pathogen exposure. Besides the first cohort of hundreds of subjects, a separate validation cohort made up of 120 different subjects was used. The study combined high-throughput TCR immunosequencing, statistical association of individual TCRs with disease status, and machine learning to predict cytomegalovirus infection status. Paper-wide results and their limitations: The classifier was reported to diagnose cytomegalovirus status with high specificity and sensitivity in both the original and validation cohorts. In a later analysis, TCRs clustered in the first cohort were found to also tend to co-occur in the 130 or so validation repertoires, with approximately 95% of cluster scores above 0. In the study, some 160 TCR beta chains were listed as associated with cytomegalovirus. In vitro tests confirmed that a few of the cytomegalovirus-associated TCR beta chains recognize cytomegalovirus antigens. According to the authors, the approach could potentially be generalized to other disease states and immunological phenotypes. While some public TCRs were present in many individuals, most TCR sequences turned up only very rarely across donors. The validation cohort had no HLA typing available for a later analysis, so co-occurrence within that cohort was assessed over all 130 or so repertoires.

The V end gives up 7 bases and the J end 8 bases, leaving 6 bases in the junction not matched to a gene. As encoded in the germline V gene (reference sequence), CDR1 is LNHDA while CDR2 is SQIVND. The CDR3, from cysteine to phenylalanine, totals 12 residues. The DNA shown is the 36-base CDR3, in frame from base 1. Separate from the roughly 650-subject first cohort, the validation cohort of about 110 subjects was the group to which the donors belonged. The receptor library was made with the immunoSEQ multiplex PCR assay. As for how the authors treated the data: A statistical classification framework was built for diagnosing cytomegalovirus status from the catalog of TCR beta chain sequences. Not all clones reach the TCRdb copy of this immuneACCESS table, which keeps in-frame sequences only. Checked studies attribute under half of the gap to unresolved V genes and leave the rest unexplained. D and trimming were read from the DNA, whereas the V and J calls and clone size are those reported in that table. This sample comprises hundreds of thousands of clones, about nine tenths of them detected only once. Together, the top ten hold 0.83% of the sample.

Remarks on this clone: Its recognized antigen is unknown. No much larger clone is present one base from it, and per-base qualities are unavailable.

This TCR derives from a woman under 30 in good health and CMV-seronegative. The sequence links TRBV19 to TRBJ1-2, with 8 bases matching TRBD1. The sample was PBMCs. The DNA reads as follows: TGTGCCAGTATGACAGGGACAGGAGGCTACACCTTC. It encodes CASMTGTGGYTF.